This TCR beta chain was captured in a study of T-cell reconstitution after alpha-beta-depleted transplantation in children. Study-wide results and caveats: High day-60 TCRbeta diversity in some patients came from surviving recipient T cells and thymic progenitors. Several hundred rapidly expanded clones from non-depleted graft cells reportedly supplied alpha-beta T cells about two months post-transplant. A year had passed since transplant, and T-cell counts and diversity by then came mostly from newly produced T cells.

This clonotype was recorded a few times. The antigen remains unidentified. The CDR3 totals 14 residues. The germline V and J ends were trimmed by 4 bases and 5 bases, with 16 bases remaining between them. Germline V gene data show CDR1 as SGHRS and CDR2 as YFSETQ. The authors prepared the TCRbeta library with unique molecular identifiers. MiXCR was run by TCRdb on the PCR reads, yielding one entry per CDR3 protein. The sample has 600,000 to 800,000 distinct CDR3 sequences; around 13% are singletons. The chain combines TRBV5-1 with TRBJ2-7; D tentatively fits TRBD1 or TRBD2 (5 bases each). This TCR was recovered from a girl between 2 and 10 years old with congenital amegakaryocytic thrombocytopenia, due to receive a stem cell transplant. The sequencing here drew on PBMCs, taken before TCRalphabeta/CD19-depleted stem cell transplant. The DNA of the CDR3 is TGCGCCAGCAGCCCCTTGGGGGAAGGGAACGAGCAGTACTTC. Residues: CASSPLGEGNEQYF.